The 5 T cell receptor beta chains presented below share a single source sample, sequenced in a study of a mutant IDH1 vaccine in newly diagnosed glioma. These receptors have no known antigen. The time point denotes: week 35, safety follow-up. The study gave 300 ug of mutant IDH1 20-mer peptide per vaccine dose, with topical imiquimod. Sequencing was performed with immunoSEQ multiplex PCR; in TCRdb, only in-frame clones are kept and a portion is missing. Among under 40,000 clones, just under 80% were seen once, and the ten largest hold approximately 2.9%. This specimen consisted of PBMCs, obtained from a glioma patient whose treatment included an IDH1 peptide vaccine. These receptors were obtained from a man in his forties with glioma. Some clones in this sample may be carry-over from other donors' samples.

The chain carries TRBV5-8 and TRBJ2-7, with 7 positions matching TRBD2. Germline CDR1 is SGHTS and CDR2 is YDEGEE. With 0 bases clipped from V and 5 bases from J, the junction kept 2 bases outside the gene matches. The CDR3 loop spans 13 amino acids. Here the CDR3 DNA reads TGTGCCAGCAGCTTGGTGGGGGGGGACGAGCAGTACTTC. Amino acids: CASSLVGGDEQYF.

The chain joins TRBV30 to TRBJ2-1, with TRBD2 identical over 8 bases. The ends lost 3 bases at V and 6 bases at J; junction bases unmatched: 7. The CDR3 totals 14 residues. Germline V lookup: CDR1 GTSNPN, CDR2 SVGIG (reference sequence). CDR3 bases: TGTGCCTGGAGAACGGGGGGGCTTATCAATGAGCAGTTCTTC. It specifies CAWRTGGLINEQFF.

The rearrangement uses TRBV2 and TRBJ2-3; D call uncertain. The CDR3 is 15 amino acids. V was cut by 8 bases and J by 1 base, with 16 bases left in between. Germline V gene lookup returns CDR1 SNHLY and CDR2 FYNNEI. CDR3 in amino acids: CASRPLASGTDTQYF. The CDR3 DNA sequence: TGTGCCAGCCGCCCCCTGGCGTCCGGCACAGATACGCAGTATTTT.

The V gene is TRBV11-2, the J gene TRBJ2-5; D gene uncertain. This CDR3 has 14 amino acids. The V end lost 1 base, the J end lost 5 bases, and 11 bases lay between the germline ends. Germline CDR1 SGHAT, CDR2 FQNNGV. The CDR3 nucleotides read TGTGCCAGCAGCTTAGGAGGCCGATGGGAGACCCAGTACTTC. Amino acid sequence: CASSLGGRWETQYF. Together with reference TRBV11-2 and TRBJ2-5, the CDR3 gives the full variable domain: EAGVAQSPRYKIIEKRQSVAFWCNPISGHATLYWYQQILGQGPKLLIQFQNNGVVDDSQLPKDRFSAERLKGVDSTLKIQPAKLEDSAVYLCASSLGGRWETQYFGPGTRLLVL.

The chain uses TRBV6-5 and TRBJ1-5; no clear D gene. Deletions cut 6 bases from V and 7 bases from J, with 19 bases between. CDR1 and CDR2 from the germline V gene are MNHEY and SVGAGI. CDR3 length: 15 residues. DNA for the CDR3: TGTGCCAGCAGCTTGACAAGGTGGAGAACCCAGCCCCAGCATTTT. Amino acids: CASSLTRWRTQPQHF.